This TCR beta chain derives from a study of spatial heterogeneity in lung cancer. Study-level points and caveats: More often at tumor resection than at routine follow-up, ubiquitous expanded tumor TCRs were detected in the blood.

The time point: sample taken at primary tumor resection. No cells were sorted before sequencing. The whole RNA sequenced was extracted from tumor, nontumor lung or frozen PBMC. This clonotype was seen more than once but under ten times. Its antigen remains unidentified. With 5 bases removed from V and 4 bases from J, the gap between germline ends came to 12 bases. Germline loops: CDR1 SGHNT, CDR2 YYREEE (reference sequence). The CDR3 contains 13 residues. Each molecule of TCR cDNA was tagged with one unique molecular identifier. TCRdb ran MiXCR on the 5' RACE reads and lists one entry per CDR3 protein. This table has over 75,000 distinct CDR3 sequences, 15% to 25% appearing once.

The genes are TRBV5-4 and TRBJ1-1, with D unresolved. The source of this sequence is a male donor with early-stage non-small cell lung cancer. This material consisted of PBMCs, taken at surgery. The CDR3 DNA follows: TGTGCCAGCAGGCTCAGCGAGGGCACTGAAGCTTTCTTT. Translating gives CASRLSEGTEAFF.